These 2 T cell receptor beta chains originate from one sample sequenced in a study of human T cells and chemical hapten exposure. Time point meaning: patch test 3, about 24 weeks after DPC sensitization. Treatment noted: therapeutic diphenylcyclopropenone sensitization with weekly scalp DPC. TCRdb reprocessed the RACE reads with MiXCR, giving one entry per CDR3 protein. The sample lists some 60,000 distinct CDR3 sequences; around 11% were seen once. The source material was whole blood, sampled in connection with sensitization to the hapten diphenylcyclopropenone (DPC). Every receptor here comes from a man aged 30-40 years with alopecia areata. Some clones in this sample may be carry-over from other donors' samples.

This clonotype was counted between two and nine times. The rearrangement uses TRBV15 and TRBJ1-1, with D hard to call. The CDR3 has 17 amino acids. Germline CDR1 is LNHNV and CDR2 is YYDKDF (reference sequence). Trimming took off 0 bases at V and 1 base at J, with 15 bases between the two ends. CDR3 loop: CATSRDRDRVRNTEAFF. The CDR3 DNA reads as TGTGCCACCAGCAGAGATCGTGACCGGGTCAGGAACACTGAAGCTTTCTTT. The variable domain in full, with the rest retrieved from reference TRBV15 and TRBJ1-1, is DAMVIQNPRYQVTQFGKPVTLSCSQTLNHNVMYWYQQKSSQAPKLLFHYYDKDFNNEADTPDNFQSRRPNTSFCFLDIRSPGLGDTAMYLCATSRDRDRVRNTEAFFGQGTRLTVV.

This clonotype occurred a few times. The chain combines TRBV2 with TRBJ2-2; TRBD1 might be the D (6 bases). V was pared by 6 bases and J by 5 bases, with 13 bases between. Germline V gives CDR1 SNHLY, CDR2 FYNNEI. CDR3 length: 14 residues. CDR3 sequence: CASRILTGTGELFF. The CDR3 region has the DNA TGTGCCAGCAGGATACTTACAGGGACCGGGGAGCTGTTTTTT.